This T cell receptor beta chain was captured by sequencing in a study of cytomegalovirus exposure and HLA in healthy donors. The CDR3 covers 15 residues. Germline CDR1 is SGHVS and CDR2 is FNYEAQ. Trimming removed 5 bases at V and 5 bases at J, with 18 bases between. Both 60 Vbeta primers and 13 Jbeta primers went into the PCR. Generated by immunoSEQ multiplex PCR, the TCRdb table keeps only in-frame clones and is missing some. The profile covers just over 150,000 clones, with 80% appearing a single time and around 6.5% taken by the ten largest. The sequencing input was PBMCs. The sequence was collected from a male donor in good health and CMV-seropositive. This sequence joins TRBV7-6 and TRBJ2-5; D is perhaps TRBD2 (5 bases). CDR3: CASSPLAGVRETQYF. DNA of the CDR3: TGTGCCAGCAGCCCTCTCGCGGGCGTAAGGGAGACCCAGTACTTC.